These 22 T cell receptor beta chains came from one sample sequenced in a study of glioma-infiltrating T cells after dendritic cell vaccination. Time point of the sample: after dendritic cell vaccination, including at tumor progression/relapse. Method: immunoSEQ multiplex PCR; TCRdb's copy keeps in-frame clones and lacks some. The table shows roughly 100,000 clones, with around 89% occurring only once. The sequences come from blood, collected after dendritic cell vaccination. The source of these receptors is a human donor with glioblastoma.

Here the CDR3 reads CASSPGQSLEAFF. CDR3 DNA: TGTGCCAGCTCACCGGGACAGTCCCTTGAAGCTTTCTTT. This chain uses TRBV18 with TRBJ1-1; 7 nucleotides align to TRBD1. The CDR3 is 13 amino acids. The germline V gene has CDR1 KGHSH and CDR2 LQKENI. After removal of 3 bases from V and 7 bases from J, the junction contained 5 bases not matched to a gene.

The V and J genes are TRBV5-6 and TRBJ1-2, with no clear D. Trimming removed 4 bases at V and 8 bases at J, with 24 bases between. The V gene's germline CDR1 is SGHDT and CDR2 YYEEEE. The CDR3 length is 16 residues. DNA of the CDR3: TGTGCCAGCAGCCCGGTGCGGGGATATGGTGAGGAGGGCTACACCTTC. Translated, it gives CASSPVRGYGEEGYTF. The complete variable domain, with remaining parts taken from reference TRBV5-6 and TRBJ1-2, reads DAGVTQSPTHLIKTRGQQVTLRCSPKSGHDTVSWYQQALGQGPQFIFQYYEEEERQRGNFPDRFSGHQFPNYSSELNVNALLLGDSALYLCASSPVRGYGEEGYTFGSGTRLTVV.

This clone was observed a handful of times. The V and J genes are TRBV5-1 and TRBJ2-5; the D gene is possibly TRBD1 (5 bases). This CDR3 region has 15 residues. Germline CDR1 reads SGHRS; CDR2 reads YFSETQ. V shed 0 bases and J shed 5 bases, with 14 bases lying between them. CDR3 nucleotides: TGCGCCAGCAGCTTGGAGGGGCACCCTGGGGAGACCCAGTACTTC. Translation gives CASSLEGHPGETQYF.

This chain links TRBV5-6 with TRBJ1-2, with TRBD1 matching 7 bases. Germline CDR1 is SGHDT and CDR2 is YYEEEE. The CDR3 sequence is 12 residues long. Trimming cost V 3 bases and J 8 bases; bases outside gene matches: 4. As DNA, the CDR3 is TGTGCCAGCAGCTATACAGGGGTGGGCTACACCTTC. Translation gives CASSYTGVGYTF.

This chain joins TRBV6-1 and TRBJ1-1; no reliable D call. Germline CDR1 and CDR2: MNHNS and SASEGT. V shed 2 bases and J shed 5 bases, with 9 bases lying between them. The CDR3 sequence is 13 residues long. The CDR3 coding sequence is TGTGCCAGCAGTGAATTGAGGGAGACTGAAGCTTTCTTT. It encodes CASSELRETEAFF.

In its sample, this clone was seen once. V gene TRBV7-3 combines with J gene TRBJ1-1, with D hard to call. The CDR3 runs 15 residues. V shed 3 bases and J shed 4 bases, with 15 bases lying between them. The germline V gene has CDR1 SGHTA and CDR2 FQGTGA. As DNA, the CDR3 is TGTGCCAGCAGCTTGAATGTGGTCGGCGGCACTGAAGCTTTCTTT. This codes for CASSLNVVGGTEAFF.

The chain links TRBV2 to TRBJ1-2; D remains ambiguous. Germline V gives CDR1 SNHLY, CDR2 FYNNEI. The CDR3 covers 15 residues. V was trimmed by 5 bases and J by 8 bases, leaving 21 bases between them. The chain's CDR3 is CASSPRRPPPRGYTF. CDR3 nucleotides: TGTGCCAGCAGTCCACGACGGCCCCCACCGAGGGGCTACACCTTC.

The chain joins TRBV30 to TRBJ2-3; D gene uncertain. Between the trimmed V and J ends, which lost 5 bases and 3 bases, there was a span of 21 bases. CDR1 is GTSNPN and CDR2 is SVGIG in the germline V gene (reference sequence). The CDR3 contains 16 residues. Here the CDR3 reads CAWVPIVPTRTDTQYF. In nucleotides, the CDR3 is TGTGCCTGGGTCCCAATAGTCCCGACGAGGACAGATACGCAGTATTTT. The full variable domain, completed using reference TRBV30 and TRBJ2-3, is SQTIHQWPATLVQPVGSPLSLECTVEGTSNPNLYWYRQAAGRGLQLLFYSVGIGQISSEVPQNLSASRPQDRQFILSSKKLLLSDSGFYLCAWVPIVPTRTDTQYFGPGTRLTVL.

About this clone: The germline gene is not matched at one end of the junction; a read error may be the cause. This chain links TRBV18 with TRBJ2-7, with 9 bases that match TRBD1. The CDR3 sequence is 14 residues long. In germline, CDR1 is KGHSH, CDR2 LQKENI. The CDR3 region has the DNA TGTGCCAGCTCACTTTACAGCGGGACAGGGCCCCTCATATTC. The encoded protein is CASSLYSGTGPLIF. Supplemented by reference TRBV18 and TRBJ2-7, the full variable domain reads NAGVMQNPRHLVRRRGQEARLRCSPMKGHSHVYWYRQLPEEGLKFMVYLQKENIIDESGMPKERFSAEFPKEGPSILRIQQVVRGDSAAYFCASSLYSGTGPLIFGPGTRLTVT.

The chain links TRBV7-2 to TRBJ1-1; D gene unclear. V lost 0 bases, J lost 1 base, and 9 bases lay in between. The length of the CDR3 is 15 residues. CDR1 is SGHTA and CDR2 is FQGNSA in the germline V gene. CDR3 bases: TGTGCCAGCAGCTTAGCAGCAGGCGCGAACACTGAAGCTTTCTTT. Translating gives CASSLAAGANTEAFF.

The chain combines TRBV7-9 with TRBJ2-2; weak D call: TRBD2 (5 bases). Germline values: CDR1 SEHNR, CDR2 FQNEAQ (reference sequence). Between the trimmed V and J ends, which lost 5 bases and 3 bases, there was a span of 7 bases. This CDR3 region has 13 residues. The DNA for the CDR3 is TGTGCCAGCAGCCAACTAGACACCGGGGAGCTGTTTTTT. Amino acids: CASSQLDTGELFF. The full variable domain, rest sourced from reference TRBV7-9 and TRBJ2-2, is DTGVSQNPRHKITKRGQNVTFRCDPISEHNRLYWYRQTLGQGPEFLTYFQNEAQLEKSRLLSDRFSAERPKGSFSTLEIQRTEQGDSAMYLCASSQLDTGELFFGEGSRLTVL.

The chain is built from TRBV30 and TRBJ1-1, with D perhaps matching TRBD1 (5 bases). Germline values: CDR1 GTSNPN, CDR2 SVGIG (reference sequence). Trimming cost V 4 bases and J 0 bases, with 12 bases left between them. This CDR3 contains 14 residues. CDR3 in DNA: TGTGCCTGGACCCCGTGGGGGGTGAACACTGAAGCTTTCTTT. This sequence encodes CAWTPWGVNTEAFF.

Only a few counts were recorded for this clone. The V gene is TRBV5-4, the J gene TRBJ2-7; 9 nucleotides align to TRBD1. The CDR3 contains 14 residues. From germline, CDR1 is SGHNT and CDR2 YYREEE (reference sequence). Trimming took 4 bases from V and 3 from J; bases not matched to a gene: 5. CDR3 in amino acids: CASSQMTGGYEQYF. The CDR3 nucleotides read TGTGCCAGCAGCCAAATGACAGGGGGCTACGAGCAGTACTTC.

A few counts support this clone. J is TRBJ2-3 and V is TRBV11-2, with TRBD1 as a possible D gene (6 bases). Deletions cut 4 bases from V and 0 bases from J, with 17 bases between. Germline CDR1 and CDR2: SGHAT and FQNNGV. The CDR3 is 17 residues long. The DNA for the CDR3 is TGTGCCAGCAGCTCAGGGGTGGGCGGAGTAAGCACAGATACGCAGTATTTT. This codes for CASSSGVGGVSTDTQYF.

This clone has just one count. The rearrangement uses TRBV12-5 and TRBJ2-3; D is undetermined. CDR3 length equals 16 residues. Trimming cost V 0 bases and J 0 bases, with 10 bases left between them. The germline V gene has CDR1 LGHNT and CDR2 FRNRAP. CDR3 DNA sequence: TGTGCTAGTGGTTTGGTACTTTCCCCTAGCACAGATACGCAGTATTTT. It translates to CASGLVLSPSTDTQYF.

This clone came up a few times. The rearrangement joins TRBV25-1 to TRBJ1-2, with 8 bases matching TRBD1. Germline V gene sequence: CDR1 MGHDK, CDR2 SYGVNS. This CDR3 region has 13 residues. J lost 4 bases, V lost 7 bases, and 5 bases had no gene match. The chain's CDR3 is CASTGQGPYGYTF. DNA of the CDR3: TGTGCCAGCACCGGACAGGGTCCCTATGGCTACACCTTC.

The rearrangement joins TRBV11-2 to TRBJ2-6, with D unclear. V was shortened by 5 bases and J by 4 bases, with 9 bases between the two germline ends. CDR3 length equals 14 residues. Germline CDR1 SGHAT, CDR2 FQNNGV. The CDR3 here is CASSPAGGANVLTF. CDR3 sequence (DNA): TGTGCCAGCAGCCCAGCAGGAGGGGCCAACGTCCTGACTTTC. The whole variable domain, filled in from reference TRBV11-2 and TRBJ2-6, reads EAGVAQSPRYKIIEKRQSVAFWCNPISGHATLYWYQQILGQGPKLLIQFQNNGVVDDSQLPKDRFSAERLKGVDSTLKIQPAKLEDSAVYLCASSPAGGANVLTFGAGSRLTVL.

A word on this clone: The sample carries other DNA sequences with the same CDR3. The rearrangement joins TRBV6-5 to TRBJ2-5; 9 nucleotides agree with TRBD2. Germline values: CDR1 MNHEY, CDR2 SVGAGI. J lost 1 base, V lost 6 bases, and 3 bases had no gene match. The CDR3 is made up of 14 amino acids. The CDR3 coding sequence is TGTGCCAGCAGCCCGACTAGCGGCCAAGAGACCCAGTACTTC. Translated: CASSPTSGQETQYF.

This chain joins TRBV6-5 and TRBJ1-2; 10 bases are shared with TRBD1. Germline CDR1 is MNHEY and CDR2 is SVGAGI. The CDR3 contains 13 residues. J was trimmed by 8 bases and V by 6 bases; bases with no gene match: 6. The CDR3 loop is CASRRTGGGGYTF. The CDR3 DNA reads as TGTGCCAGCAGACGGACAGGGGGTGGCGGCTACACCTTC.

This chain connects TRBV11-3 to TRBJ2-3; tentative D call: TRBD2 (5 bases). Between the trimmed V and J ends, which lost 5 bases and 3 bases, there was a span of 18 bases. The CDR3 is made up of 16 amino acids. CDR1 SGHNT and CDR2 YENEEA come from the germline V gene. The CDR3 here is CASSPGVGSRTDTQYF. Here the CDR3 DNA reads TGTGCCAGCAGCCCCGGGGTGGGGAGTAGGACAGATACGCAGTATTTT.

The gene calls are TRBV10-2 and TRBJ2-7; 10 positions match TRBD2. J was trimmed by 3 bases and V by 7 bases; bases with no gene match: 3. The CDR3 has 13 residues. In germline, CDR1 is WSHSY, CDR2 SAAADI. DNA of the CDR3: TGCGCCAGCAAGGCTAGCGGGAGCTACGAGCAGTACTTC. Residues: CASKASGSYEQYF.

The chain is built from TRBV7-2 and TRBJ1-5, with D hard to call. CDR1 and CDR2 from the germline V gene are SGHTA and FQGNSA. Trimming stripped 0 bases from V and 0 bases from J, with 3 bases between. CDR3 size: 14 residues. The CDR3 spells CASSLASSNQPQHF. In DNA form, the CDR3 reads TGTGCCAGCAGCTTAGCCAGTAGCAATCAGCCCCAGCATTTT. Drawing the rest from reference TRBV7-2 and TRBJ1-5, the complete variable domain is GAGVSQSPSNKVTEKGKDVELRCDPISGHTALYWYRQSLGQGLEFLIYFQGNSAPDKSGLPSDRFSAERTGGSVSTLTIQRTQQEDSAVYLCASSLASSNQPQHFGDGTRLSIL.